This T cell receptor (beta chain) stems from a study of immune evolution from preneoplasia to lung adenocarcinoma. The table lists this clone with a few counts. Libraries were prepared by immunoSEQ multiplex PCR; TCRdb keeps only in-frame clonotypes and omits some of them. This sample has 2,000 to 2,500 clones, with approximately 40% found just once. CDR3 length equals 15 residues. Germline V gives CDR1 SGDLS, CDR2 YYNGEE. The J segment lost 5 bases and the V segment lost 4 bases, leaving 12 bases of the junction unmatched. The origin of this receptor is a person between 55 and 80 years old with lung adenocarcinoma. This rearrangement joins TRBV9 to TRBJ2-7, with 7 nucleotides matching TRBD2. Sequenced material: FFPE adjacent normal lung tissue. The CDR3 reads CASSPRTSSGHEQYF. In DNA form, the CDR3 reads TGTGCCAGCAGCCCTCGGACTAGTTCGGGCCACGAGCAGTACTTC. The variable domain in full, with the rest retrieved from reference TRBV9 and TRBJ2-7, is DSGVTQTPKHLITATGQRVTLRCSPRSGDLSVYWYQQSLDQGLQFLIQYYNGEERAKGNILERFSAQQFPDLHSELNLSSLELGDSALYFCASSPRTSSGHEQYFGPGTRLTVT.